One TCR beta chain is described in this entry. The sample is drawn from a study of blood T cell repertoires in COVID-19. Overall study: Samples taken during acute and convalescent COVID-19 were collected in the United States, Italy and Spain.

Original data processing: How many nucleated cells were present was estimated from reference gene primer amplification. Some clones are missing from TCRdb's copy, which holds only in-frame ones; the method was immunoSEQ multiplex PCR. That table supplies the V and J calls and clone size; D and trimming were determined from the DNA. This sample has around 470,000 clones, with 90% found just once. Participant ages covered about 18 to 95 years across 20 to 25 US areas. Donors of Cohort 3 who recovered were those that had two negative PCRs, clearance, or symptom resolution. Sequenced input: PBMCs or T cells enriched from blood (not recorded which). The sequence was collected from a man aged 18 to 29 who had recovered from COVID-19.

The DNA of the CDR3 is TGTGCCAGCAGCCAAGGCAGGGCCTCCTATAATTCACCCCTCCACTTT. Translation: CASSQGRASYNSPLHF. V is TRBV3-1 (or the pseudogene TRBV3-2) and J is TRBJ1-6; D perhaps matches TRBD1 (5 bases). V was pared by 1 base and J by 0 bases, with 7 bases between. Germline V gene sequence: CDR1 LGHDT, CDR2 YNNKEL (reference sequence). The CDR3 spans 16 residues.